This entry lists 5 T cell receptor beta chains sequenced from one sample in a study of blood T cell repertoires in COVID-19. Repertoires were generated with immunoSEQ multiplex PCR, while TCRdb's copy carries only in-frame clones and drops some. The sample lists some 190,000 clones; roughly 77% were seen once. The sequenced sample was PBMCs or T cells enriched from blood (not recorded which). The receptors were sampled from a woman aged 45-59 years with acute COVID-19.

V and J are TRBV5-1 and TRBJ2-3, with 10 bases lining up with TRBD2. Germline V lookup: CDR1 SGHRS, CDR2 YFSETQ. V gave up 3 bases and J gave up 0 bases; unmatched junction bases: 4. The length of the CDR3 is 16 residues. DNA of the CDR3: TGCGCCAGCAGCTCGCTAGCGGGGGATAGCACAGATACGCAGTATTTT. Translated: CASSSLAGDSTDTQYF.

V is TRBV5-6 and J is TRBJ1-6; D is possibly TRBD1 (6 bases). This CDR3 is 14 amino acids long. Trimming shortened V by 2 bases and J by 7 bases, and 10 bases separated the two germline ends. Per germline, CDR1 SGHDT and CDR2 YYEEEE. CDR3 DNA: TGTGCCAGCAGCTTCCGACAGGCAAATTCACCCCTCCACTTT. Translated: CASSFRQANSPLHF.

The CDR3: CASSNPQASDTQYF. The CDR3 nucleotides read TGTGCCAGCAGTAATCCCCAAGCTTCAGATACGCAGTATTTT. The chain couples TRBV6-2 or TRBV6-3 to TRBJ2-3; D unclear. This CDR3 contains 14 residues. Germline assignment: CDR1 MNHEY and CDR2 SVGEGT. Trimming stripped 5 bases from V and 4 bases from J, with 13 bases between.

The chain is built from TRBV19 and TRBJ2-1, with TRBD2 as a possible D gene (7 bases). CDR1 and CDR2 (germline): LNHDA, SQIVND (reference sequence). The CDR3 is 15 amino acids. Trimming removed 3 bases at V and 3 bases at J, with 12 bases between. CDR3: CASSIPGGDYNEQFF. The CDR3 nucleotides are TGTGCCAGTAGTATCCCGGGGGGCGACTACAATGAGCAGTTCTTC.

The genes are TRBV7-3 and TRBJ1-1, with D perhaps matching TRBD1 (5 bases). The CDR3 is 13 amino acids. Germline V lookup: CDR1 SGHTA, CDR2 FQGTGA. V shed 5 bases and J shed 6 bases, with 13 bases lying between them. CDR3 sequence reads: CASSLTASAEAFF. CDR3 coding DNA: TGTGCCAGCAGCCTGACAGCCAGTGCTGAAGCTTTCTTT.